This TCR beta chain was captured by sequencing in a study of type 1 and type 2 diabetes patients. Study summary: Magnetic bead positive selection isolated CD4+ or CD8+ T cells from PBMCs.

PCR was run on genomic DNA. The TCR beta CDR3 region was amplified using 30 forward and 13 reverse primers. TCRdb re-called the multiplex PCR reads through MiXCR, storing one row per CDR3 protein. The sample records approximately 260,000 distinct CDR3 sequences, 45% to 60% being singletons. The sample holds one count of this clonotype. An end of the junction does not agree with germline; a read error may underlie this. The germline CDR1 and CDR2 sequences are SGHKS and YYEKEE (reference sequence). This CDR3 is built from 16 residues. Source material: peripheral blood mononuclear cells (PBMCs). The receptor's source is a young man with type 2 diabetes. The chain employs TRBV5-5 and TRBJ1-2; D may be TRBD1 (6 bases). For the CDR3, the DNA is TGCGCCAGCAGCTACCTACAGGGCAACAAGGATTATGGCTACACCTTC. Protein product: CASSYLQGNKDYGYTF.